These T cell receptor beta chains were read from a single sample in a study of blood T cells in healthy people across ages. TCRdb reanalysed the 5' RACE reads using MiXCR and keeps one entry per CDR3 protein. The sample includes hundreds of thousands of distinct CDR3 sequences, roughly 50% seen only once; the top ten take approximately 32%. Input material: blood. These receptor sequences come from a woman aged 60-75 years in good health. Each CDR3 is given with its conserved first and last residue. A D gene is named only where the DNA matches it firmly. Clone size is given for some rows only: seen once, a few or many times, or a class if the clone is expanded.

>-|-|TRBV7-8|TRBJ2-7
CASSPAPDDAYEQYF
TGTGCCAGCAGCCCCGCGCCGGATGACGCCTACGAGCAGTACTTC
>-|-|TRBV13|TRBJ2-1
CASSLRAANEQFF
TGTGCCAGCAGCTTACGAGCGGCCAATGAGCAGTTCTTC
>many|-|TRBV6-2/TRBV6-3|TRBJ2-7
CASRTGHSYEQYF
TGTGCCAGCAGAACAGGGCACTCCTACGAGCAGTACTTC
>-|-|TRBV28|TRBJ2-7
CASSLDGLSYEQYF
TGTGCCAGCAGTTTGGACGGGCTGAGCTACGAGCAGTACTTC
>-|-|TRBV9|TRBJ1-4
CASSVEAGTTNEKLFF
TGTGCCAGCAGCGTAGAAGCAGGGACAACTAATGAAAAACTGTTTTTT
>-|-|TRBV12-3/TRBV12-4|TRBJ2-7
CASRHTNEQYF
TGTGCCAGCAGACATACCAATGAGCAGTACTTC
>-|-|TRBV18|TRBJ1-4
CASSPRPNEKLFF
TGTGCCAGCTCACCACGACCTAATGAAAAACTGTTTTTT
>few|-|TRBV6-2/TRBV6-3|TRBJ1-2
CASSPTTGTYTF
TGTGCCAGCAGTCCAACGACAGGAACCTACACCTTC
>-|-|TRBV28|TRBJ2-1
CASSKFNEQFF
TGTGCCAGCAGTAAGTTCAATGAGCAGTTCTTC
>-|-|TRBV7-2|TRBJ2-3
CASSPTGIVGDTQYF
TGTGCCAGCAGCCCAACAGGGATTGTGGGAGATACGCAGTATTTT
>once|-|TRBV24-1|TRBJ2-5
CATSDLDPNLNEQYF
TGTGCCACCAGTGATTTGGATCCGAATCTCAATGAGCAGTACTTC
>many|-|TRBV12-3/TRBV12-4|TRBJ2-7
CASGPQGYSYEQYF
TGTGCCAGCGGACCTCAGGGGTACTCCTACGAGCAGTACTTC
>-|-|TRBV5-5|TRBJ2-4
CASSFDRSNIQYF
TGTGCCAGCAGCTTTGACAGAAGTAACATTCAGTACTTC
>-|TRBD2|TRBV7-9|TRBJ2-7
CASSLNVGLAVYEQYF
TGTGCCAGCAGCTTAAACGTGGGACTAGCGGTCTACGAGCAGTACTTC
>-|TRBD1|TRBV7-2|TRBJ2-1
CASSPPGQKYNEQFF
TGTGCCAGCAGCCCACCGGGACAGAAATACAATGAGCAGTTCTTC
>-|-|TRBV13|TRBJ2-7
CASKRIRWDYEQYF
TGTGCCAGCAAGAGAATCCGGTGGGACTACGAGCAGTACTTC
>-|TRBD2|TRBV28|TRBJ2-7
CASSLSGRSGEQYF
TGTGCCAGCAGCCTTAGCGGGAGGTCGGGGGAGCAGTACTTC
>few|TRBD1|TRBV29-1|TRBJ2-3
CSGTGGSDTQYF
TGCAGCGGCACAGGGGGCTCAGATACGCAGTATTTT
>-|-|TRBV29-1|TRBJ2-7
CSVGDGSYEQYF
TGCAGCGTTGGGGACGGCTCCTACGAGCAGTACTTC
>-|TRBD2|TRBV24-1|TRBJ2-1
CATTTTSGSGNEQFF
TGTGCCACCACCACGACTAGCGGGAGCGGCAATGAGCAGTTCTTC
>-|-|TRBV6-6|TRBJ1-5
CASSYGEPQHF
TGTGCCAGCAGTTATGGGGAGCCCCAGCATTTT
>few|-|TRBV5-1|TRBJ2-3
CASSLVPGDTQYF
TGCGCCAGCAGCTTGGTTCCTGGAGATACGCAGTATTTT
>-|-|TRBV28|TRBJ2-5
CASSLYQGSKETQYF
TGTGCCAGCAGTTTATACCAGGGCTCTAAAGAGACCCAGTACTTC
>-|-|TRBV12-3/TRBV12-4|TRBJ2-3
CASGIGFADAQYF
TGTGCCAGCGGGATAGGCTTCGCAGATGCGCAGTATTTT
>few|-|TRBV20-1|TRBJ2-7
CSARDKREKPPEQYF
TGCAGTGCTAGAGATAAGAGGGAAAAACCTCCCGAGCAGTACTTC
>-|-|TRBV2|TRBJ2-1
CASSPLERQFF
TGTGCCAGCAGTCCCCTAGAGCGCCAGTTCTTC
>few|TRBD2|TRBV20-1|TRBJ2-3
CSARDRSGAGVVDTQYF
TGCAGTGCTAGAGACCGCTCGGGAGCGGGAGTCGTAGATACGCAGTATTTT
>-|TRBD2|TRBV20-1|TRBJ2-5
CSAIRPSGRDQETQYF
TGCAGTGCTATCCGGCCTAGCGGGAGGGACCAAGAGACCCAGTACTTC
>-|TRBD1|TRBV4-3|TRBJ2-3
CASSQSGGATDTQYF
TGCGCCAGCAGCCAATCAGGGGGCGCGACAGATACGCAGTATTTT
>few|-|TRBV28|TRBJ2-4
CASSPYGVAKNIQYF
TGTGCCAGCAGTCCCTATGGGGTAGCCAAAAACATTCAGTACTTC
>-|TRBD2|TRBV7-2|TRBJ2-1
CASSLGATSGRILSYNEQFF
TGTGCCAGCAGCTTAGGGGCGACTAGCGGGAGAATCCTCTCCTACAATGAGCAGTTCTTC
>-|-|TRBV7-9|TRBJ2-5
CASNYGVRRGSPYLETQYF
TGTGCCAGCAACTATGGTGTGAGGCGGGGCAGCCCTTATTTGGAGACCCAGTACTTC
>-|-|TRBV7-9|TRBJ2-1
CASSLALTGNNEQFF
TGTGCCAGCAGCCTAGCCCTGACGGGAAACAATGAGCAGTTCTTC
>-|-|TRBV3-1|TRBJ1-2
CASSHGTHYGYTF
TGTGCCAGCAGCCACGGCACCCACTATGGCTACACCTTC
>-|-|TRBV29-1|TRBJ2-7
CSVRLPYEQYF
TGCAGCGTTCGACTTCCCTACGAGCAGTACTTC
>-|-|TRBV20-1|TRBJ1-1
CSAKQGMNTEAFF
TGCAGTGCCAAACAGGGTATGAACACTGAAGCTTTCTTT
>-|-|TRBV6-5|TRBJ1-4
CASSSDQRWEKLFF
TGTGCCAGCAGCTCGGACCAACGCTGGGAAAAACTGTTTTTT
>few|TRBD2|TRBV7-2|TRBJ2-6
CASSFGLAGGSGANVLTF
TGTGCCAGCAGTTTCGGACTAGCGGGAGGGAGTGGGGCCAACGTCCTGACTTTC
>-|-|TRBV5-1|TRBJ2-7
CASSLVLARSYNEQYF
TGCGCCAGTAGCTTGGTACTAGCACGCTCCTACAATGAGCAGTACTTC
>-|-|TRBV12-3/TRBV12-4|TRBJ1-5
CASSPSGQINQPQHF
TGTGCCAGCAGTCCAAGCGGACAGATCAATCAGCCCCAGCATTTT
>-|-|TRBV20-1|TRBJ1-1
CIVKGLNTEAFF
TGCATTGTTAAGGGGTTGAACACTGAAGCTTTCTTT